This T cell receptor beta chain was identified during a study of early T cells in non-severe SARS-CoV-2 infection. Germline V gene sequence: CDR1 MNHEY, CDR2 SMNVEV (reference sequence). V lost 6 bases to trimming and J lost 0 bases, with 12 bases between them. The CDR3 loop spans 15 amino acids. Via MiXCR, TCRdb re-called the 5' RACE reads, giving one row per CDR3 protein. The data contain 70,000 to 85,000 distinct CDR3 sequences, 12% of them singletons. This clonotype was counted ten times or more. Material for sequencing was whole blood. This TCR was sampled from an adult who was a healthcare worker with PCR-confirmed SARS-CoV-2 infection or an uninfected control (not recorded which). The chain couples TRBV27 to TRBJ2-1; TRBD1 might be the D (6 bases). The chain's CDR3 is CASRGHPSSYNEQFF. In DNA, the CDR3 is TGTGCCAGCAGGGGACACCCGAGCTCCTACAATGAGCAGTTCTTC.